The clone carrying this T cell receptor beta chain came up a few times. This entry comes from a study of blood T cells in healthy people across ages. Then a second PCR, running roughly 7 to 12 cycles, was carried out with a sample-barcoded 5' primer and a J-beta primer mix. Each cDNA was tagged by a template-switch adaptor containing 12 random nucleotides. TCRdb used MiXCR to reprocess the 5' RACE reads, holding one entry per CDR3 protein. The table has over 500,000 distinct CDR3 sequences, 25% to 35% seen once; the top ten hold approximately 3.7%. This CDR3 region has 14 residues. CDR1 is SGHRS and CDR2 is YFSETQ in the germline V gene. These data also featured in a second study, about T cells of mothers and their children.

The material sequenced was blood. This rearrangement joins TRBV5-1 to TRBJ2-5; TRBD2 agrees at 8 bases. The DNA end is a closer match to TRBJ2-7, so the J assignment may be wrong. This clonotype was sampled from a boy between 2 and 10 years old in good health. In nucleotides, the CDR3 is TGCGCCAGCAGCCCCGGGGGGGCGTCCCACGAGCAGTACTTC. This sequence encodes CASSPGGASHEQYF.